This TCR beta chain was recovered during a study of vaccination effects on CD4 cells after COVID-19. Study conclusions and caveats: Infection-derived and vaccine-derived clones contracted markedly late after vaccination.

The CDR3 is 14 residues long. V was pared by 1 base and J by 5 bases, with 12 bases between. Germline V gene lookup returns CDR1 SGHTS and CDR2 YDEGEE. Prior to sequencing, the ViraFEST assay stimulated PBMC with viral peptide pools, which expanded the antigen-specific CD4+ T cells. Isolation of CD4+ T cells took place after around 10 days of culture. Either the BNT162b2 or mRNA-1273 vaccine was given to participants in two doses. They grew 1.8 million or so PBMC in each well, adding 7.5 to 10 IU/ml IL-2 and approximately 10 ug/ml peptides. Remarks on this clone: Its target is not known.

Here immunoSEQ multiplex PCR was the method, and the copy in TCRdb shows in-frame clones only, minus some. Of about 66,000 clones in the sample, less than 80% were seen once. V usage is TRBV5-8 and J usage is TRBJ2-5; TRBD1 might be the D (6 bases). The material sequenced was CD4+ T cells from PBMCs cultured with HCoV-OC43 spike peptides, taken after COVID-19 vaccination. The subset here: HCoV-OC43 spike overlapping peptide pool stimulation. The TCR sequence derives from a human donor who received a COVID-19 vaccine. The CDR3 loop reads CASSLLQGGETQYF. Written as DNA, the CDR3 is TGTGCCAGCAGCTTGCTACAGGGCGGGGAGACCCAGTACTTC.